The 16 T cell receptor beta chains reported below all come from one sample, sequenced in a study of blood T cell repertoires in COVID-19. Only in-frame clones appear in the TCRdb table, and some are missing; sequencing was by immunoSEQ multiplex PCR. Of approximately 150,000 clones listed, roughly 87% were seen once; the top ten hold roughly 1.2%. The source material was PBMCs or T cells enriched from blood (not recorded which). The receptor source for this set is a human donor with acute COVID-19. The donor label of this sample is uncertain.

The chain has TRBV20-1 and TRBJ2-7; D gene unclear. Trimming took 4 bases from V and 4 from J, leaving 8 bases between them. Germline CDR1 reads DFQATT; CDR2 reads SNEGSKA (reference sequence). CDR3 size: 11 residues. The CDR3 coding sequence is TGCAGTGCTATAAAGAGTTACGAGCAGTACTTC. As protein: CSAIKSYEQYF.

The CDR3 nucleotides read TGTGCCAGCAGCCAAGATGACGGACTAGCGGGGGGGCCAGGGGGAGATACGCAGTATTTT. Its translation is CASSQDDGLAGGPGGDTQYF. The chain employs TRBV4-2 and TRBJ2-3, with 15 bases identical to TRBD2. This CDR3 spans 20 amino acids. From germline, CDR1 is LGHNA and CDR2 YNFKEQ. V lost 0 bases and J lost 5; bases outside the gene matches: 12.

The CDR3 DNA reads as TGTGCCAGCAGCTTAGCGGTTGGTTTAGGACAGGGGACCTATGGCTACACCTTC. Protein sequence: CASSLAVGLGQGTYGYTF. The gene calls are TRBV7-6 and TRBJ1-2; the match to TRBD1 covers 9 bases. J gave up 4 bases and V 0 bases, and 12 bases lay outside the gene matches. Germline CDR1 is SGHVS and CDR2 is FNYEAQ. This CDR3 comprises 18 residues.

This chain joins TRBV3-1 (or the pseudogene TRBV3-2) and TRBJ1-1, with a possible D match to TRBD1 (5 bases). Trimming took off 2 bases at V and 5 bases at J, with 12 bases between the two ends. Germline V gene data show CDR1 as LGHDT and CDR2 as YNNKEL (reference sequence). CDR3 length: 14 amino acids. The CDR3 bases are TGTGCCAGCAGCCAATCTGCCGGGGGAACTGAAGCTTTCTTT. Protein sequence: CASSQSAGGTEAFF.

This chain connects TRBV19 to TRBJ1-5, with D tentatively TRBD1 (5 bases). This CDR3 has 14 amino acids. Germline values: CDR1 LNHDA, CDR2 SQIVND (reference sequence). The V end was cut by 1 base, the J end by 7 bases, with 11 bases between. CDR3 nucleotide sequence: TGTGCCAGTAGTATAGTTGGGGGGTGGCAGCCCCAGCATTTT. Protein: CASSIVGGWQPQHF.

The CDR3 region has the DNA TGCGCCAGCAGCTCCCAGCCCGGCGGGGGGGCCTTTGAGCAGTTCTTC. Translating gives CASSSQPGGGAFEQFF. This sequence joins TRBV5-1 and TRBJ2-1; 9 bases match TRBD2. Trimming removed 3 bases from V and 9 bases from J; junction bases left unmatched: 13. Germline V CDR1 and CDR2: SGHRS, YFSETQ. This CDR3 has 16 residues.

The chain joins TRBV18 to TRBJ2-4, with D perhaps matching TRBD1 (5 bases). From germline, CDR1 is KGHSH and CDR2 LQKENI. V lost 2 bases and J lost 0, with 14 bases in between. The CDR3 is made up of 17 amino acids. The CDR3 sequence is CASSPFAGSLAKNIQYF. The CDR3 DNA is TGTGCCAGCTCACCATTTGCAGGGTCCTTAGCCAAAAACATTCAGTACTTC. Full variable domain (outside the CDR3, taken from reference TRBV18 and TRBJ2-4): NAGVMQNPRHLVRRRGQEARLRCSPMKGHSHVYWYRQLPEEGLKFMVYLQKENIIDESGMPKERFSAEFPKEGPSILRIQQVVRGDSAAYFCASSPFAGSLAKNIQYFGAGTRLSVL.

This rearrangement joins TRBV5-1 to TRBJ1-4; the match to TRBD1 covers 10 bases. V shed 4 bases, J shed 7 bases, and the junction held 4 bases outside the gene matches. CDR1 SGHRS and CDR2 YFSETQ come from the germline V gene. CDR3 length: 14 residues. CDR3 residues: CASSPDRGPEKLFF. Written as DNA, the CDR3 is TGCGCCAGCAGCCCTGACAGGGGGCCTGAAAAACTGTTTTTT.

The chain recombines TRBV15 with TRBJ1-2, with D tentatively TRBD1 (5 bases). There are 19 residues in the CDR3. The ends were cut back, 4 bases at V and 7 bases at J, with 31 bases in the middle. Per the germline V gene, CDR1 is LNHNV and CDR2 is YYDKDF (reference sequence). The CDR3 coding sequence is TGTGCCACCAGCACCGACCGCACAGGACCCGTTGCGCCTATGGGTGGCTACACCTTC. It codes for CATSTDRTGPVAPMGGYTF.

The CDR3 DNA is TGTGCCAGCAGCTCGGGACAGTTCAACTCTGGAAACACCATATATTTT. Protein product: CASSSGQFNSGNTIYF. The V gene is TRBV7-9, the J gene TRBJ1-3; TRBD1 matches 7 bases. This CDR3 is 16 amino acids long. Trimming cost V 4 bases and J 0 bases; bases outside gene matches: 6. The germline V gene has CDR1 SEHNR and CDR2 FQNEAQ (reference sequence).

This CDR3 reads CASSPWGEYYGYTF. The CDR3 nucleotides are TGTGCCAGCAGTCCCTGGGGAGAGTACTATGGCTACACCTTC. The chain is built from TRBV28 and TRBJ1-2; no firm D call. CDR1 and CDR2 (germline): MDHEN, SYDVKM. CDR3 length: 14 residues. The V end lost 5 bases, the J end lost 3 bases, and 13 bases lay between the germline ends.

This clone was found once. The gene calls are TRBV18 and TRBJ1-5, with D possibly matching TRBD1 (6 bases). V lost 2 bases and J lost 10, with 15 bases in between. The CDR3 extends over 14 amino acids. Germline CDR1 and CDR2: KGHSH and LQKENI. CDR3 region: CASSPGQGYRPQHF. CDR3 nucleotide sequence: TGTGCCAGCTCACCAGGTCAGGGGTATCGTCCCCAGCATTTT.

This clone came up once. The chain has TRBV21-1 and TRBJ2-7; the table's TRBD1 call for D was not verified on the DNA. TRBV21-1 is flagged as a pseudogene. The CDR3 sequence is 15 residues long. This CDR3 is CASSKTGQAAYEQYF. The CDR3 DNA reads TGTGCCAGCAGCAAAACTGGCCAGGCCGCCTACGAGCAGTACTTC.

The chain joins TRBV15 to TRBJ2-1; D is perhaps TRBD1 (6 bases). CDR1 LNHNV and CDR2 YYDKDF come from the germline V gene (reference sequence). CDR3 length: 15 residues. The V and J ends lost 0 bases and 6 bases respectively, with 12 bases between them. The CDR3 DNA follows: TGTGCCACCAGCAGAGAGGCAGGGGTGGGCAATGAGCAGTTCTTC. The encoded protein is CATSREAGVGNEQFF. Supplemented by reference TRBV15 and TRBJ2-1, the full variable domain reads DAMVIQNPRYQVTQFGKPVTLSCSQTLNHNVMYWYQQKSSQAPKLLFHYYDKDFNNEADTPDNFQSRRPNTSFCFLDIRSPGLGDTAMYLCATSREAGVGNEQFFGPGTRLTVL.

The chain couples TRBV5-6 to TRBJ1-2; 7 bases line up with TRBD1. V shed 5 bases, J shed 5 bases, and the junction held 6 bases outside the gene matches. This CDR3 is built from 13 residues. Germline V lookup: CDR1 SGHDT, CDR2 YYEEEE. CDR3 residues: CASRPGTAYGYTF. Here the CDR3 DNA reads TGTGCCAGCAGGCCCGGGACAGCTTATGGCTACACCTTC.

The gene calls are TRBV19 and TRBJ2-2, with a weak D call TRBD2 (7 bases). Looked up from germline, CDR1 is LNHDA and CDR2 is SQIVND (reference sequence). The CDR3 consists of 15 residues. The germline V and J ends were trimmed by 5 bases and 2 bases, with 12 bases remaining between them. CDR3 bases: TGTGCCAGTAGTGGGGGGGCCAGAAACACCGGGGAGCTGTTTTTT. As protein: CASSGGARNTGELFF.